The TCR beta chain described here comes from a study of T cells in narcolepsy. Study-wide results and limits: Healthy controls reportedly lacked the autoreactive clonotypes serially found in patients' blood.

A note on this clone: The antigen is undetermined.

Using immunoSEQ multiplex PCR, the repertoire was profiled, and TCRdb retains in-frame clones only, with some absent. The sample yields approximately 28,000 clones, 70% to 80% seen once. This TCR came from a human donor with narcolepsy. Sequencing was carried out using CD45RA- memory CD4+ T cells from PBMCs.

DNA for the CDR3: TGCGCCAGCAGCCAAGGGGGGATTCAGCCCCAGCATTTT. Protein sequence: CASSQGGIQPQHF. The chain uses TRBV4-1 and TRBJ1-5, with a tentative D call TRBD1 (5 bases). Trimming removed 1 base from V and 6 bases from J, with 7 bases in between. This CDR3 has 13 amino acids. Germline values: CDR1 MGHRA, CDR2 YSYEKL.